The clone carrying this T cell receptor beta chain appeared once. What it binds is not known. Only in-frame clones appear in the TCRdb table, and some are missing; sequencing was by immunoSEQ multiplex PCR. The sample holds over 55,000 clones, about nine tenths seen once. This CDR3 has 13 residues. V gave up 3 bases and J gave up 0 bases, with 5 bases separating them. The germline V gene has CDR1 SEHNR and CDR2 FQNEAQ (reference sequence). The data were obtained in a study of OX40 agonist ivuxolimab in advanced cancers. General study findings and limits: Among the lowest peripheral clonal expansion occurred in 0.1-3.0 mg/kg partial responders. By week 6 at 0.1 to 3.0 mg/kg, blood CD4+ and CD8+ T cells had expanded clonally. No antigen was identified for the clonally expanded peripheral T cells.

The starting material was CD4+ or CD8+ T cells sorted from blood, obtained in a trial of the OX40 agonist ivuxolimab. The clonotype was recovered from an adult with an advanced solid tumor such as melanoma, head and neck, liver or kidney cancer. The chain has TRBV7-9 and TRBJ1-2; D remains unclear. CDR3 nucleotides: TGTGCCAGCAGCTTCGCATCTAACTATGGCTACACCTTC. Translating gives CASSFASNYGYTF.